The T cell receptor beta chain described here comes from a study of a mutant IDH1 vaccine in newly diagnosed glioma (dated by TCRdb to about 2021). Describing the broader study: Patients received eight vaccinations in weeks 1, 3, 5, 7, 11, 15, 19 and 23, corresponding to visits V03 through V10. Of the 32 patients who were treated, around 60% were male and roughly 38% were female, and the mean age was about 37 years. Prior to enrollment, patients had been given standard therapy consisting of radiotherapy alone, temozolomide alone, or radiochemotherapy with temozolomide, with the combination given to most patients. Vaccination began 4-6 weeks after radiotherapy alone, or alongside temozolomide cycles in the chemotherapy-containing groups. Six visits were used for peripheral blood collection: V03 (baseline), V05, V07, V10, V12 and V13. Longitudinal TCRB deep sequencing was performed for 25 to 30 treated patients wherever samples were available for exploratory analyses.

Worth noting for this clone: There is no known antigen for this receptor. No base-level quality is on record; no much larger clone is a single base apart.

Study-wide findings and limitations: Availability determined which PBMC samples were chosen for TCRB deep sequencing. No apparent relationship was observed between pseudoprogression and alterations in the top peripheral T cell clonotypes detected by TCRB sequencing. Immune responses induced by the vaccine were seen in roughly 95% of patients across multiple MHC alleles. The authors stated that sample limitations prevented analyses of patient blood samples from being reproduced.

The library was made by the immunoSEQ multiplex PCR assay. Rearranged TCR beta chain sequences were amplified using the hsTCRB Kit according to the manufacturer's protocol. TCRB libraries were sequenced on an Illumina MiSeq. For the original study's pipeline: The proprietary platform of the kit vendor was used for demultiplexing, trimming and gene mapping. In its TCRdb copy, this immuneACCESS table keeps in-frame sequences only and misses some clones. Where compared with another copy, unresolved V genes explain less than half of these, and the others have no known cause. The DNA was the basis for D and trimming; V, J and clone size are from that table. Present in this sample are some 59,000 clones, around 91% of which were seen just once. The ten largest clones add up to 1.9% of the sample. CDR1 is given as LNHNV and CDR2 as YYDKDF, both from the germline V gene (reference sequence). From its cysteine to its phenylalanine, the CDR3 spans 13 amino acids. CDR3 DNA only is kept here, 39 bases in frame from base 1. At the junction V is shortened by 0 bases and J by 7 bases, with 6 bases in between.

The time point label of this sample denotes: week 11, during vaccination. A 20-mer mutant IDH1 peptide at 300 micrograms in Montanide made up each vaccine dose, which was injected subcutaneously together with topical imiquimod. All donors had newly diagnosed IDH1-mutant astrocytomas of WHO grade 3 or 4 that showed loss of nuclear ATRX. The samples were drawn from NOA16, a multicentre, single-arm, open-label phase I trial in Germany that tested a mutant IDH1 peptide vaccine in humans for the first time. The DNeasy Blood and Tissue Kit was used to extract genomic DNA from EDTA blood for TCRB sequencing.

This clonotype originated in a man between 35 and 55 years old with glioma. The source was PBMCs, collected from a glioma patient whose treatment included an IDH1 peptide vaccine. The sequence is built from TRBV15 and TRBJ1-4, with no confidently assigned D gene. This receptor carries the CDR3 CATSRERAEKLFF. The DNA reads as follows: TGTGCCACCAGCAGAGAACGGGCTGAAAAACTGTTTTTT.